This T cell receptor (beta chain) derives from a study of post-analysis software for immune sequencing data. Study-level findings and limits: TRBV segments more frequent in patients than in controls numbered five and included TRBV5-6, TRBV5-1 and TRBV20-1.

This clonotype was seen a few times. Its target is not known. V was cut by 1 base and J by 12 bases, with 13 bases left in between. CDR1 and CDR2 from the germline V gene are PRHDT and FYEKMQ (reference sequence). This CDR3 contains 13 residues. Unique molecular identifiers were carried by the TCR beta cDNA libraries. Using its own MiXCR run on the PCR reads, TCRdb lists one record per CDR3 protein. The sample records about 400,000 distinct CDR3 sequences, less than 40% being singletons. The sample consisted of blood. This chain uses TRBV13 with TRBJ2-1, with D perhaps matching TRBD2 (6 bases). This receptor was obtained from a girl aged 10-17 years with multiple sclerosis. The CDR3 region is CASSLELGRWQFF. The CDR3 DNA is TGTGCCAGCAGCTTAGAGTTAGGGAGGTGGCAGTTCTTC.